This TCR beta chain originates from a study of OX40 agonist ivuxolimab in advanced cancers. Concerning this clone itself: Its target is unknown.

Measured with immunoSEQ multiplex PCR; TCRdb has only the in-frame clones, and not every one. The sample lists 50,000 to 85,000 clones, about nine tenths occurring once. General observations from the study: On average, a greater number of expanded clones characterised CD8+ T cells relative to CD4+.

The germline gives CDR1 ENHRY, CDR2 SYGVKD. Trimming removed 4 bases from V and 4 bases from J; junction bases left unmatched: 6. This CDR3 spans 15 amino acids. The material sequenced was CD4+ or CD8+ T cells sorted from blood, taken in a trial of the OX40 agonist ivuxolimab. V gene TRBV10-3 combines with J gene TRBJ2-3; 9 bases match TRBD1. The sequence was collected from an adult with an advanced solid tumor such as melanoma, head and neck, liver or kidney cancer. As DNA, the CDR3 is TGTGCCATCAGTGCGGGACAGGGACACCCAGATACGCAGTATTTT. Residues: CAISAGQGHPDTQYF.